What follows are 26 T cell receptor beta chains derived from one specimen sequenced in a study of cytomegalovirus exposure and HLA in healthy donors. 13 Jbeta primers and 60 Vbeta primers were used for the PCR. The table came from immunoSEQ multiplex PCR; TCRdb's copy has only in-frame clones and leaves some out. The repertoire has some 71,000 clones, 74% of them found once; the top ten carry 22%. The sequenced sample consisted of PBMCs. The origin of the receptors is a woman aged 30 to 39 in good health and CMV-seropositive.

The chain links TRBV29-1 to TRBJ2-3, with 8 bases identical to TRBD2. V dropped 6 bases and J dropped 5; count of bases not matched to a gene: 10. This CDR3 region has 14 residues. The germline V gene has CDR1 SQVTM and CDR2 ANQGSEA. CDR3 amino acids: CSVASDSGGDTQYF. DNA of the CDR3: TGCAGCGTCGCCTCCGACAGCGGGGGAGATACGCAGTATTTT.

V usage is TRBV21-1 and J usage is TRBJ2-1; the D call in the table, TRBD1, was not verified against the DNA. TRBV21-1 is a known pseudogene. There are 17 residues in the CDR3. The CDR3 nucleotides are TGTGCCAGCAGCAAAGAGGTTACGGGACAGGGGAAGAATGAGCAGTTCTTC. As protein: CASSKEVTGQGKNEQFF.

The rearrangement joins TRBV21-1 to TRBJ2-1; the DNA was not compared with TRBD1, the D call given in the table. TRBV21-1 is termed a pseudogene. This CDR3 is built from 17 residues. The CDR3 loop is CASTEPGTGVSYNEQFF. The CDR3 region has the DNA TGTGCCAGCACCGAGCCTGGGACAGGGGTGTCCTACAATGAGCAGTTCTTC.

The chain couples TRBV28 to TRBJ1-4; 9 positions agree with TRBD1. Germline loops: CDR1 MDHEN, CDR2 SYDVKM. The ends lost 8 bases at V and 8 bases at J; junction bases unmatched: 9. This CDR3 spans 14 amino acids. CDR3 protein: CASSKQGAAEKLFF. CDR3 coding DNA: TGTGCCAGCTCCAAACAGGGGGCTGCGGAAAAACTGTTTTTT. The complete variable domain, with remaining parts taken from reference TRBV28 and TRBJ1-4, reads DVKVTQSSRYLVKRTGEKVFLECVQDMDHENMFWYRQDPGLGLRLIYFSYDVKMKEKGDIPEGYSVSREKKERFSLILESASTNQTSMYLCASSKQGAAEKLFFGSGTQLSVL.

This clone was counted a single time. This chain uses TRBV18 with TRBJ1-1, with 9 bases matching TRBD1. The CDR3 has 16 residues. Germline V gives CDR1 KGHSH, CDR2 LQKENI. V was clipped by 2 bases and J by 0 bases; unmatched bases: 4. The CDR3 nucleotides read TGTGCCAGCTCACCAACAGGGGGCTGGATGAACACTGAAGCTTTCTTT. Translated, it gives CASSPTGGWMNTEAFF.

The V and J genes are TRBV29-1 and TRBJ2-2, with 10 bases lining up with TRBD2. Unmatched junction bases numbered 3, after V lost 5 bases and J lost 0 bases. Germline values: CDR1 SQVTM, CDR2 ANQGSEA. The CDR3 has 15 residues. CDR3 in DNA: TGCAGCGTTCTAGCGGGAGTCCCGAACACCGGGGAGCTGTTTTTT. Its protein product is CSVLAGVPNTGELFF.

A single count supports this clone. This chain joins TRBV28 and TRBJ1-5; 7 bases are shared with TRBD1. This CDR3 is 15 amino acids long. Germline V lookup: CDR1 MDHEN, CDR2 SYDVKM. V gave up 6 bases and J gave up 0 bases; unmatched junction bases: 5. The CDR3 reads CASSTGQPSNQPQHF. The CDR3 DNA reads TGTGCCAGCAGCACGGGACAGCCTAGCAATCAGCCCCAGCATTTT.

The chain combines TRBV18 with TRBJ2-7; D may be TRBD2 (6 bases). The CDR3 has 16 amino acids. Per the germline V gene, CDR1 is KGHSH and CDR2 is LQKENI. V was pared by 5 bases and J by 3 bases, with 20 bases between. CDR3 sequence: CASSGNAGSHVYEQYF. CDR3 sequence (DNA): TGTGCCAGCTCAGGAAACGCGGGGTCACACGTCTACGAGCAGTACTTC.

CDR3 in DNA: TGTGCCACCCAGGCAGACAATGAGCAGTTCTTC. The encoded protein is CATQADNEQFF. This chain uses TRBV10-3 with TRBJ2-1; unclear D gene. Germline V gene sequence: CDR1 ENHRY, CDR2 SYGVKD. This CDR3 is 11 amino acids long. V was clipped by 10 bases and J by 5 bases, with 9 bases between them.

The chain carries TRBV30 and TRBJ1-1, with TRBD1 matching 7 bases. The CDR3 runs to 15 residues. With 4 bases clipped from V and 7 bases from J, the junction kept 15 bases outside the gene matches. Per germline, CDR1 GTSNPN and CDR2 SVGIG (reference sequence). The DNA of the CDR3 is TGTGCCTGGACCAGGGGGGTAATTCAAGTCGGTGAAGCTTTCTTT. Protein product: CAWTRGVIQVGEAFF.

The chain couples TRBV4-1 to TRBJ2-5; 14 bases match TRBD2. Trimming at V came to 4 bases and at J to 5 bases, leaving 9 bases not matched to a gene. Germline-derived CDR1 and CDR2 are MGHRA and YSYEKL. This CDR3 has 17 amino acids. The CDR3 region is CASSRTGTSGSKETQYF. CDR3 coding DNA: TGCGCCAGCAGCCGGACCGGGACTAGCGGGAGTAAGGAGACCCAGTACTTC.

This clone was counted a few times. The rearrangement joins TRBV15 to TRBJ1-5; TRBD1 agrees at 10 bases. Germline V gene data show CDR1 as LNHNV and CDR2 as YYDKDF (reference sequence). This CDR3 is built from 15 residues. V gave up 5 bases and J gave up 7 bases; unmatched junction bases: 8. The CDR3 bases are TGTGCCACCAGCCCGCGGGACAGGGGTTACCAGCCCCAGCATTTT. Protein: CATSPRDRGYQPQHF.

This chain joins TRBV7-9 and TRBJ2-2; unclear D gene. Germline V gene lookup returns CDR1 SEHNR and CDR2 FQNEAQ (reference sequence). V was trimmed by 10 bases and J by 2 bases, leaving 14 bases between them. This CDR3 region has 14 residues. CDR3 amino acids: CANTRAFNTGELFF. For the CDR3, the DNA is TGTGCCAATACGAGAGCCTTTAACACCGGGGAGCTGTTTTTT.

The chain combines TRBV4-1 with TRBJ2-7, with TRBD1 matching over 7 bases. CDR1 is MGHRA and CDR2 is YSYEKL in the germline V gene. The CDR3 consists of 14 residues. V lost 3 bases to trimming and J lost 1 base; unmatched junction nucleotides: 3. The CDR3 nucleotides are TGCGCCAGCAGCCAGGACAGGTTTTCCTACGAGCAGTACTTC. Amino acid sequence: CASSQDRFSYEQYF.

The chain links TRBV29-1 to TRBJ2-2; TRBD1 matches 9 bases. The CDR3 extends over 14 amino acids. Germline V gives CDR1 SQVTM, CDR2 ANQGSEA. The J segment lost 2 bases and the V segment lost 6 bases, leaving 4 bases of the junction unmatched. The CDR3 nucleotides read TGCAGCGTGTTGGGACAGGGTAACACCGGGGAGCTGTTTTTT. Amino acid sequence: CSVLGQGNTGELFF.

The V and J genes are TRBV25-1 and TRBJ2-5; perhaps TRBD2 as D (6 bases). Per the germline V gene, CDR1 is MGHDK and CDR2 is SYGVNS. V lost 7 bases to trimming and J lost 5 bases, with 17 bases between them. This CDR3 region has 14 residues. The CDR3 region has the DNA TGTGCCAGCACATCGGGGGAACCTTCGGAGACCCAGTACTTC. Protein product: CASTSGEPSETQYF. The complete variable domain, with remaining parts taken from reference TRBV25-1 and TRBJ2-5, reads EADIYQTPRYLVIGTGKKITLECSQTMGHDKMYWYQQDPGMELHLIHYSYGVNSTEKGDLSSESTVSRIRTEHFPLTLESARPSHTSQYLCASTSGEPSETQYFGPGTRLLVL.

The genes are TRBV18 and TRBJ2-7; 9 nucleotides agree with TRBD1. Trimming removed 3 bases from V and 2 bases from J; junction bases left unmatched: 2. Germline assignment: CDR1 KGHSH and CDR2 LQKENI. There are 14 residues in the CDR3. CDR3 DNA: TGTGCCAGCTCACCTAGGACAGGGGCCTACGAGCAGTACTTC. This encodes CASSPRTGAYEQYF.

The chain is built from TRBV7-9 and TRBJ1-2, with D tentatively TRBD1 (6 bases). Germline V lookup: CDR1 SEHNR, CDR2 FQNEAQ (reference sequence). CDR3 length: 12 residues. Trimming pared 5 bases from V and 8 bases from J, leaving 12 bases between. Here the CDR3 reads CASSQQGGGYTF. The DNA of the CDR3 is TGTGCCAGCAGCCAACAGGGCGGCGGCTACACCTTC.

The chain is built from TRBV30 and TRBJ1-2, with D possibly TRBD1 on 6 matching bases. From germline, CDR1 is GTSNPN and CDR2 SVGIG (reference sequence). The V end lost 1 base, the J end lost 4 bases, and 10 bases lay between the germline ends. The CDR3 sequence is 13 residues long. CDR3 loop: CAWSEGVAYGYTF. As DNA, the CDR3 is TGTGCCTGGAGTGAGGGGGTCGCCTATGGCTACACCTTC. Variable domain in full (rest from reference TRBV30 and TRBJ1-2): SQTIHQWPATLVQPVGSPLSLECTVEGTSNPNLYWYRQAAGRGLQLLFYSVGIGQISSEVPQNLSASRPQDRQFILSSKKLLLSDSGFYLCAWSEGVAYGYTFGSGTRLTVV.

This sequence joins TRBV19 and TRBJ1-1, with D possibly matching TRBD1 (5 bases). V lost 3 bases, J lost 1 base, and 9 bases lay in between. The CDR3 length is 14 residues. CDR1 and CDR2 from the germline V gene are LNHDA and SQIVND (reference sequence). The CDR3 loop is CASSMNQGNTEAFF. The CDR3 nucleotides are TGTGCCAGTAGTATGAATCAGGGGAACACTGAAGCTTTCTTT.

The CDR3 here is CATDREKGANEKLFF. Written as DNA, the CDR3 is TGTGCCACCGACAGGGAAAAGGGGGCTAATGAAAAACTGTTTTTT. The chain links TRBV6-1 to TRBJ1-4, with 7 bases identical to TRBD1. The CDR3 loop spans 15 amino acids. V gave up 10 bases and J gave up 3 bases; unmatched junction bases: 11. Looked up from germline, CDR1 is MNHNS and CDR2 is SASEGT.

The chain carries TRBV6-5 and TRBJ1-5; 8 bases are a match to TRBD1. V was pared by 6 bases and J by 0 bases, with 4 bases of the junction left unmatched. Germline V CDR1 and CDR2: MNHEY, SVGAGI. CDR3 size: 15 residues. The CDR3 coding sequence is TGTGCCAGCAGACAGGGGGGACGTAGCAATCAGCCCCAGCATTTT. This codes for CASRQGGRSNQPQHF.

The chain recombines TRBV6-5 with TRBJ2-6; 8 nucleotides match TRBD1. The CDR3 has 15 residues. V shed 6 bases, J shed 4 bases, and the junction held 5 bases outside the gene matches. In germline, CDR1 is MNHEY, CDR2 SVGAGI. This CDR3 reads CASRPQGAGANVLTF. DNA of the CDR3: TGTGCCAGCAGGCCTCAGGGGGCCGGGGCCAACGTCCTGACTTTC.

This clone was detected only once. The chain links TRBV6-1 to TRBJ1-1, with TRBD1 matching over 7 bases. The CDR3 contains 14 residues. CDR1 is MNHNS and CDR2 is SASEGT in the germline V gene. After removal of 5 bases from V and 7 bases from J, the junction contained 10 bases not matched to a gene. CDR3 sequence (DNA): TGTGCCAGCAGTCGATCAGGACAGGAGTATGAAGCTTTCTTT. Protein sequence: CASSRSGQEYEAFF.

This clone was counted only a few times. One end of the junction varies from germline; a read error may be responsible. The rearrangement links TRBV30 to TRBJ2-5, with unresolved D. The CDR3 length is 12 residues. In germline, CDR1 is GTSNPN, CDR2 SVGIG (reference sequence). CDR3 region: CAWSVTGPAADF. The CDR3 DNA reads TGTGCCTGGAGTGTTACGGGTCCGGCCGCGGACTTC.

With regard to this clone: Other DNA sequences in this sample translate to the same CDR3. The V and J genes are TRBV28 and TRBJ1-1; D remains ambiguous. The CDR3 is 13 residues long. Trimming took off 4 bases at V and 1 base at J, with 7 bases between the two ends. The germline CDR1 and CDR2 sequences are MDHEN and SYDVKM. The CDR3: CASSSGGNTEAFF. DNA for the CDR3: TGTGCCAGCAGTTCCGGTGGGAACACTGAAGCTTTCTTT.